These 8 T cell receptor beta chains originate from one sample sequenced in a study of human T cells and chemical hapten exposure (dated by TCRdb to 2020 to 2022). The library came from RACE. The sample was run on a NextSeq 500. TCRdb itself trimmed the public reads at Q25 with fastp, ran MiXCR and retained productive beta chains. All rows with the same CDR3 protein become a single entry with the most common DNA and genes. The sample profile shows a few hundred thousand distinct CDR3 sequences; about 8.6% of them were found once. The ten largest clones capture roughly 2.5% of the sample. The sample's time point label, in plain terms: pre-sensitization, week 0. Read against the paper, the sample's treatment or condition label means: therapeutic diphenylcyclopropenone sensitization with weekly scalp DPC. The material was whole blood, obtained in connection with sensitization to the hapten diphenylcyclopropenone (DPC). The source is a woman in her 40s with alopecia areata. Some clones in this sample may be carry-over from other donors' samples.

The genes are TRBV6-2 or TRBV6-3 and TRBJ1-1; unclear D gene. Between the trimmed V and J ends, which lost 7 bases and 4 bases, there was a span of 13 bases. CDR3 length equals 13 residues. Germline CDR1 reads MNHEY; CDR2 reads SVGEGT. CDR3 in DNA: TGTGCCAGCACCTCCTCCCAGAGCACTGAAGCTTTCTTT. Amino acids: CASTSSQSTEAFF.

This clonotype was seen only a few times. The V gene is TRBV28, the J gene TRBJ2-3; D perhaps matches TRBD2 (6 bases). Deletions cut 6 bases from V and 5 bases from J, with 18 bases between. In germline, CDR1 is MDHEN, CDR2 SYDVKM. CDR3 length equals 15 residues. As DNA, the CDR3 is TGTGCCAGCAGAGGTGGGGACCTGGGGGGAGATACGCAGTATTTT. Its protein is CASRGGDLGGDTQYF. Full variable domain (missing parts from reference TRBV28 and TRBJ2-3): DVKVTQSSRYLVKRTGEKVFLECVQDMDHENMFWYRQDPGLGLRLIYFSYDVKMKEKGDIPEGYSVSREKKERFSLILESASTNQTSMYLCASRGGDLGGDTQYFGPGTRLTVL.

This clonotype was found many times. V usage is TRBV20-1 and J usage is TRBJ1-5, with 8 bases that match TRBD1. CDR1 and CDR2 (germline): DFQATT, SNEGSKA (reference sequence). The junction had 4 bases not matched to a gene; V was cut back by 6 bases and J by 3 bases. The CDR3 covers 13 residues. CDR3 coding DNA: TGCAGTGCACGGACAGGGAACAATCAGCCCCAGCATTTT. This sequence encodes CSARTGNNQPQHF.

This chain connects TRBV9 to TRBJ2-7; no reliable D call. The V and J ends lost 0 bases and 2 bases respectively, with 9 bases between them. The CDR3 extends over 14 amino acids. Germline CDR1 reads SGDLS; CDR2 reads YYNGEE. The CDR3 coding sequence is TGTGCCAGCAGCGTAGGAATAGGCCCCTACGAGCAGTACTTC. Protein product: CASSVGIGPYEQYF.

This clonotype has a count of ten or more. This sequence joins TRBV7-2 and TRBJ2-3; D gene ambiguous. The CDR3 is made up of 12 amino acids. Germline V gives CDR1 SGHTA, CDR2 FQGNSA. The V gene lost 5 bases and the J gene lost 7 bases, with 10 bases spanning the gap. The CDR3 reads CASSPPSYTQYF. The CDR3 DNA reads as TGTGCCAGCAGCCCACCTTCTTATACGCAGTATTTT. The full variable domain, in which reference TRBV7-2 and TRBJ2-3 provide the parts outside the CDR3, is GAGVSQSPSNKVTEKGKDVELRCDPISGHTALYWYRQSLGQGLEFLIYFQGNSAPDKSGLPSDRFSAERTGGSVSTLTIQRTQQEDSAVYLCASSPPSYTQYFGPGTRLTVL.

The chain links TRBV7-2 to TRBJ2-2, with TRBD2 matching 14 bases. Germline V gene data show CDR1 as SGHTA and CDR2 as FQGNSA. The V and J ends lost 5 bases and 6 bases, in that order; junction bases with no gene match: 8. CDR3 length: 17 amino acids. The CDR3 loop is CASSRGTSGSVAGELFF. The CDR3, as DNA: TGTGCCAGCAGCCGTGGGACTAGCGGGAGTGTCGCCGGGGAGCTGTTTTTT.

The chain's CDR3 is CASMSVSQETQYF. The CDR3 region has the DNA TGTGCCAGCATGTCGGTTTCCCAAGAGACCCAGTACTTC. This chain uses TRBV2 with TRBJ2-5; D uncertain. Per the germline V gene, CDR1 is SNHLY and CDR2 is FYNNEI. Between the trimmed V and J ends, which lost 7 bases and 1 base, there was a span of 10 bases. This CDR3 is built from 13 residues. Full variable domain (rest looked up from reference TRBV2 and TRBJ2-5): EPEVTQTPSHQVTQMGQEVILRCVPISNHLYFYWYRQILGQKVEFLVSFYNNEISEKSEIFDDQFSVERPDGSNFTLKIRSTKLEDSAMYFCASMSVSQETQYFGPGTRLLVL.

In its sample, this clonotype was seen a few times. The V and J genes are TRBV7-2 and TRBJ2-2; D not certain. V shed 2 bases and J shed 3 bases, with 7 bases lying between them. CDR3 length equals 14 residues. The germline CDR1 and CDR2 sequences are SGHTA and FQGNSA. The chain's CDR3 is CASSLIQHTGELFF. DNA for the CDR3: TGTGCCAGCAGCTTAATCCAACACACCGGGGAGCTGTTTTTT.